The entry below gives a single T cell receptor beta chain sequence along with its context. What it binds is unknown. These data come from a study of T cell clonotyping in hematopoietic cell transplantation. The time point is: recipient sample about 28 days before transplant, after cytoreduction. TCRdb keeps only in-frame clones here, not all; method: immunoSEQ multiplex PCR. This table holds 45,000 or so clones, roughly 80% found once. Study outcomes and limitations: Recipient TCR diversity dropped after transplant; expanded clonotypes rose from day 30 to 180. Few recipient clonotypes overlapped donors; over 95% were de novo at given depth.

The CDR3 is made up of 14 amino acids. With 4 bases clipped from V and 4 bases from J, the junction kept 7 bases outside the gene matches. CDR1 SGHDT and CDR2 YYEEEE come from the germline V gene. The sequence was obtained from a man aged 60-69 years with myelodysplastic syndrome. Some clones in this sample may be carry-over from other donors' samples. This specimen was peripheral blood mononuclear cells, taken before stem cell transplant. This sequence joins TRBV5-6 and TRBJ2-7, with TRBD1 matching 8 bases. CDR3 nucleotides: TGTGCCAGCAGCCCGATCGACAGGGGATACGAGCAGTACTTC. It encodes CASSPIDRGYEQYF.